The TCR beta chain described here comes from a study of cytomegalovirus exposure and HLA in healthy donors. Study-level results: Most TCR sequences were seen very rarely across donors, but some public TCRs occurred in many. According to a later analysis, most TCR beta chains associated with CMV appeared HLA-restricted. Analysis was carried out at a later point, and it linked a missense DCLRE1C variant to TCR beta V- and J-gene trimming.

Germline V gives CDR1 MDHEN, CDR2 SYDVKM. V shed 6 bases and J 5 bases; nucleotides not matched to a gene: 10. The CDR3 has 15 amino acids. A note on this clone: Its matching antigen is unknown.

The study ran its PCR with 60 Vbeta and 13 Jbeta primers. Using immunoSEQ multiplex PCR, the repertoire was profiled, and TCRdb retains in-frame clones only, with some absent. Found here are 100,000 to 150,000 clones, about 80% of them singletons; the top ten hold roughly 4%. The rearrangement joins TRBV28 to TRBJ1-2, with 9 bases aligning to TRBD1. The specimen sequenced was PBMCs. The source of this sequence is a woman between 40 and 50 years old in good health and CMV-seronegative. The CDR3 is CASRNRGRGLYGYTF. Here the CDR3 DNA reads TGTGCCAGCAGGAACAGGGGGCGCGGTTTGTATGGCTACACCTTC.